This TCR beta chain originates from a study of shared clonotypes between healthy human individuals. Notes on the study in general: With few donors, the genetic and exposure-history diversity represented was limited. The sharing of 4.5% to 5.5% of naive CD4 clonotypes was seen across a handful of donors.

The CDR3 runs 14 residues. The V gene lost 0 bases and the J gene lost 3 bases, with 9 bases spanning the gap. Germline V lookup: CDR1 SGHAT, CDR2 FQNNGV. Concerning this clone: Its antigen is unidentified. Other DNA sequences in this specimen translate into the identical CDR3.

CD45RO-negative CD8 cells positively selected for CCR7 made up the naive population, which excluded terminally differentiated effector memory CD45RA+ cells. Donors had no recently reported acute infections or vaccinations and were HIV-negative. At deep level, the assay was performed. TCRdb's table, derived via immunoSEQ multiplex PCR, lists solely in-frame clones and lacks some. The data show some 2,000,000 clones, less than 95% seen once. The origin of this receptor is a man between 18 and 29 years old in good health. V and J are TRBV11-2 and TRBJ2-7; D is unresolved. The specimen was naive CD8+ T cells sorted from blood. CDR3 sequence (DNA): TGTGCCAGCAGCTTAGATCCAGCGAGCTACGAGCAGTACTTC. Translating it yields CASSLDPASYEQYF. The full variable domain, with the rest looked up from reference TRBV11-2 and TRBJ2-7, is EAGVAQSPRYKIIEKRQSVAFWCNPISGHATLYWYQQILGQGPKLLIQFQNNGVVDDSQLPKDRFSAERLKGVDSTLKIQPAKLEDSAVYLCASSLDPASYEQYFGPGTRLTVT.